The following is a TCR beta chain sequence with its context. Antigen specificity is unknown. The sample originates from a study of OX40 agonist ivuxolimab in advanced cancers. Study-level background: Cancers in dose escalation were hepatocellular, melanoma, renal cell and head and neck. In three patients, partial responses were observed, one with hepatocellular carcinoma and two with cutaneous melanoma.

Study-wide points: Both blood CD4+ and CD8+ T cells showed clonal growth by week 6 at 0.1 to 3.0 mg/kg.

The assay was immunoSEQ multiplex PCR, and TCRdb's table has in-frame clones only and misses some. The table has tens of thousands of clones, roughly 86% seen once. There are 15 residues in the CDR3. V gave up 5 bases and J gave up 4 bases; unmatched junction bases: 5. Germline CDR1 is SGHTA and CDR2 is FQGNSA. The chain joins TRBV7-2 to TRBJ2-2; 9 positions match TRBD1. The source of this sequence is an adult with an advanced solid tumor such as melanoma, head and neck, liver or kidney cancer. This specimen consisted of CD4+ or CD8+ T cells sorted from blood, obtained in a trial of the OX40 agonist ivuxolimab. CDR3 nucleotide sequence: TGTGCCAGCAGCCAGAGACAGGGGGGCACCGGGGAGCTGTTTTTT. Translating gives CASSQRQGGTGELFF.